A selection of T cell receptor beta chains follows, all from one sample in a study of cytotoxic CD8 clonotypes in ibrutinib-treated CLL. Profiled with immunoSEQ multiplex PCR; TCRdb holds only in-frame clones, not every one. Here the sample spans under 200,000 clones, 81% being singletons. This sample comprised PBMCs, obtained after 12 months of ibrutinib treatment. These receptors all stem from a human donor with chronic lymphocytic leukemia. Each CDR3 is given with its conserved first and last residue. D genes are given only for firm matches. Size tells how often a clone was seen (once, few, many) or the class of an expanded clone, and some rows leave it out.

>.|.|TRBV19|TRBJ2-3
CASSIDGAGYSTDTQYF
TGTGCCAGTAGTATAGATGGAGCTGGATATAGCACAGATACGCAGTATTTT
>.|.|TRBV10-3|TRBJ1-1
CAISERGGPTMNTEAFF
TGTGCCATCAGTGAGCGGGGGGGCCCCACCATGAACACTGAAGCTTTCTTT
>TRBD1|few|TRBV5-6|TRBJ2-2
CASSLRDRRTGELFF
TGTGCCAGCAGCTTGAGGGACAGACGAACCGGGGAGCTGTTTTTT
>TRBD2|.|TRBV7-8|TRBJ2-2
CASSLGLDAGELFF
TGTGCCAGCAGCTTGGGACTAGATGCCGGGGAGCTGTTTTTT
>TRBD1|.|TRBV6-5|TRBJ2-7
CASSEGDSYEQYF
TGTGCCAGCAGTGAGGGGGACAGCTACGAGCAGTACTTC
>.|few|TRBV5-5|TRBJ1-2
CATQRPMGLNYGYTF
TGTGCCACGCAGAGACCCATGGGATTAAACTATGGCTACACCTTC
>.|.|TRBV11-2|TRBJ2-1
CASSGDFAPPYNEQFF
TGTGCCAGCAGCGGGGACTTTGCACCCCCCTACAATGAGCAGTTCTTC
>TRBD1|.|TRBV18|TRBJ1-5
CASSPGQGPNQPQHF
TGTGCCAGCTCTCCCGGACAGGGCCCCAATCAGCCCCAGCATTTT
>.|.|TRBV29-1|TRBJ2-5
CSALDDQETQYF
TGCAGCGCCCTGGACGACCAAGAGACCCAGTACTTC
>.|.|TRBV5-6|TRBJ2-5
CASSPLDKETQYF
TGTGCCAGCAGCCCCCTCGATAAAGAGACCCAGTACTTC
>TRBD2|few|TRBV7-8|TRBJ2-2
CASSLSGGVTGELFF
TGTGCCAGCAGCTTGTCCGGGGGGGTCACCGGGGAGCTGTTTTTT
>TRBD1|.|TRBV18|TRBJ2-7
CASSLRDRGPYEQYF
TGTGCCAGCTCACTACGGGACAGGGGTCCCTACGAGCAGTACTTC
>TRBD1|.|TRBV2|TRBJ1-1
CASSEGTATLEAFF
TGTGCCAGCAGTGAGGGGACAGCGACTTTAGAAGCTTTCTTT
>TRBD1|once|TRBV4-3|TRBJ1-6
CASSQDQGRGVWSYNSPLHF
TGCGCCAGCAGCCAAGATCAGGGCAGGGGGGTCTGGTCCTATAATTCACCCCTCCACTTT
>.|once|TRBV5-4|TRBJ2-3
CASSSAGTDTQYF
TGTGCCAGCAGCTCGGCGGGGACAGATACGCAGTATTTT
>.|.|TRBV5-4|TRBJ1-6
CASSFKGRAVTLHF
TGTGCCAGCAGCTTCAAGGGGAGGGCCGTAACCCTCCACTTT
>.|few|TRBV9|TRBJ2-3
CASSVAGSYTDTQYF
TGTGCCAGCAGCGTAGCGGGTAGTTACACAGATACGCAGTATTTT
>TRBD2|.|TRBV27|TRBJ2-1
CASSLSLAGRGTHNEQFF
TGTGCCAGCAGTTTATCACTAGCGGGGCGGGGGACACACAATGAGCAGTTCTTC
>.|once|TRBV7-2|TRBJ1-6
CASSQIGTDSPLHF
TGTGCCAGCAGCCAAATTGGGACCGATTCACCCCTCCACTTT
>.|.|TRBV7-3|TRBJ2-2
CASSLTGTHNTGELFF
TGTGCCAGCAGCTTGACCGGGACTCACAACACCGGGGAGCTGTTTTTT
>.|.|TRBV5-4|TRBJ2-3
CASGTVSTDTQYF
TGTGCCAGCGGCACAGTCTCCACAGATACGCAGTATTTT
>TRBD2|once|TRBV7-2|TRBJ2-7
CASTQGTSGSYEQYF
TGTGCCAGCACCCAAGGGACTAGCGGATCCTACGAGCAGTACTTC
>.|few|TRBV27|TRBJ1-3
CASRGNAPGNTIYF
TGTGCCAGCAGGGGAAATGCGCCCGGAAACACCATATATTTT
>.|.|TRBV21-1|TRBJ2-1
CASSNPGREYNEQFF
TGTGCCAGCAGCAACCCAGGGAGGGAGTACAATGAGCAGTTCTTC
>.|.|TRBV5-1|TRBJ1-5
CASSLGRDQPQHF
TGCGCCAGCAGCTTGGGCCGCGATCAGCCCCAGCATTTT
>.|.|TRBV5-1|TRBJ2-6
CASSYGGIRTGTSGANVLTF
TGCGCCAGCAGCTACGGGGGGATCCGGACAGGCACCTCTGGGGCCAACGTCCTGACTTTC
>TRBD2|few|TRBV19|TRBJ2-7
CASGGLAGLVYEQYF
TGTGCCAGTGGGGGACTAGCGGGGCTCGTCTACGAGCAGTACTTC
>TRBD2|.|TRBV9|TRBJ2-3
CASSVAALAVGTDTQYF
TGTGCCAGCAGCGTAGCGGCACTAGCGGTCGGCACAGATACGCAGTATTTT
>.|.|TRBV5-1|TRBJ2-5
CASSTHAPGVETQYF
TGCGCCAGCAGCACACACGCGCCAGGGGTGGAGACCCAGTACTTC
>.|.|TRBV2|TRBJ1-5
CASSVLLGGAQPQHF
TGTGCCAGCAGTGTCCTTCTGGGGGGGGCTCAGCCCCAGCATTTT
>.|.|TRBV18|TRBJ2-7
CASSPSTNEQYF
TGTGCCAGCTCACCCAGCACCAACGAGCAGTACTTC
>TRBD1|.|TRBV7-8|TRBJ2-5
CASSLGSGTGKETQYF
TGTGCCAGCAGCTTAGGATCCGGGACAGGGAAAGAGACCCAGTACTTC
>.|.|TRBV18|TRBJ2-5
CASSPPGAKKETQYF
TGTGCCAGCTCACCACCGGGGGCCAAAAAGGAGACCCAGTACTTC
>TRBD1|.|TRBV27|TRBJ2-7
CASSFMDRSYEQYF
TGTGCCAGCAGTTTTATGGACAGGTCCTACGAGCAGTACTTC
>TRBD1|.|TRBV19|TRBJ2-2
CASSIGTVGTGELFF
TGTGCCAGTAGTATTGGGACAGTCGGCACCGGGGAGCTGTTTTTT
>.|.|TRBV4-3|TRBJ1-5
CASSQDEGGAGQPQHF
TGCGCCAGCAGCCAAGATGAGGGGGGGGCCGGTCAGCCCCAGCATTTT
>.|.|TRBV15|TRBJ1-3
CATSRGYEVSGNTIYF
TGTGCCACCAGCAGAGGGTATGAAGTCTCTGGAAACACCATATATTTT
>.|few|TRBV7-2|TRBJ2-2
CASSPSLIQGNTGELFF
TGTGCCAGCAGCCCTTCACTTATTCAGGGAAACACCGGGGAGCTGTTTTTT
>TRBD1|.|TRBV7-2|TRBJ1-2
CASSLGQGAYYGYTF
TGTGCCAGCAGCTTAGGGCAGGGGGCCTACTATGGCTACACCTTC
>.|.|TRBV28|TRBJ1-5
CASRAGGTNQPQHF
TGTGCCAGCAGGGCGGGAGGGACCAATCAGCCCCAGCATTTT
>.|many|TRBV4-1|TRBJ1-2
CASSQDLGYNYGYTF
TGCGCCAGCAGCCAAGATTTAGGATATAACTATGGCTACACCTTC
>.|.|TRBV28|TRBJ2-2
CASSAWGRNTGELFF
TGTGCCAGCAGTGCCTGGGGGCGAAACACCGGGGAGCTGTTTTTT